The 18 T cell receptor beta chains below all came from one sample that was sequenced in a study of blood T cell repertoires in COVID-19. The data were produced by immunoSEQ multiplex PCR, yet TCRdb's version contains in-frame clones alone and is incomplete. The sample consists of fewer than 350,000 clones, approximately 89% of them appearing once. The sample consisted of peripheral blood. The origin of the receptors is a woman between 55 and 75 years old with COVID-19, enrolled during active disease.

The rearrangement links TRBV30 to TRBJ1-5; D uncertain. V lost 2 bases to trimming and J lost 0 bases, with 11 bases between them. Germline-derived CDR1 and CDR2 are GTSNPN and SVGIG (reference sequence). The CDR3 consists of 15 residues. CDR3 nucleotide sequence: TGTGCCTGGAGTAGGACGGGGAATAGCAATCAGCCCCAGCATTTT. It codes for CAWSRTGNSNQPQHF.

This sequence joins TRBV5-6 and TRBJ2-7; D call uncertain. Trimming took 4 bases from V and 2 from J, leaving 13 bases between them. The CDR3 covers 14 residues. Germline V gene data show CDR1 as SGHDT and CDR2 as YYEEEE. The CDR3 nucleotides are TGTGCCAGCAGCCCCCTGGCAGGAACCTACGAGCAGTACTTC. It specifies CASSPLAGTYEQYF. The full variable domain, completed using reference TRBV5-6 and TRBJ2-7, is DAGVTQSPTHLIKTRGQQVTLRCSPKSGHDTVSWYQQALGQGPQFIFQYYEEEERQRGNFPDRFSGHQFPNYSSELNVNALLLGDSALYLCASSPLAGTYEQYFGPGTRLTVT.

The V call is TRBV5-1, the J call TRBJ1-1; D perhaps matches TRBD1 (6 bases). The CDR3 totals 16 residues. Germline V gives CDR1 SGHRS, CDR2 YFSETQ. Trimming removed 1 base from V and 1 base from J, with 14 bases in between. In DNA form, the CDR3 reads TGCGCCAGCAGCTTGCTCCCAGGGGACCCGAACACTGAAGCTTTCTTT. As protein: CASSLLPGDPNTEAFF.

The J gene is TRBJ2-7, the V gene TRBV11-2; D is ambiguous. The length of the CDR3 is 14 residues. Trimming shortened V by 0 bases and J by 2 bases, and 8 bases separated the two germline ends. The germline V gene has CDR1 SGHAT and CDR2 FQNNGV. CDR3 DNA sequence: TGTGCCAGCAGCTTAGAGCCAGAACCCTACGAGCAGTACTTC. It encodes CASSLEPEPYEQYF.

The gene calls are TRBV7-9 and TRBJ1-4, with 9 bases matching TRBD1. In germline, CDR1 is SEHNR, CDR2 FQNEAQ (reference sequence). The CDR3 runs 14 residues. Trimming removed 7 bases from V and 8 bases from J; junction bases left unmatched: 8. CDR3 loop: CASTMDRGREKLFF. In nucleotides, the CDR3 is TGTGCCAGCACCATGGACAGGGGCAGGGAAAAACTGTTTTTT.

Turning to this clone: The same CDR3 arises from other DNA sequences in this sample as well. The chain carries TRBV18 and TRBJ1-1; TRBD1 aligns across 7 bases. V lost 0 bases and J lost 3; bases outside the gene matches: 4. The CDR3 is made up of 15 amino acids. Germline CDR1 reads KGHSH; CDR2 reads LQKENI. The CDR3 loop is CASSPPSRGDTEAFF. In DNA form, the CDR3 reads TGTGCCAGCTCACCACCTTCCAGGGGGGACACTGAAGCTTTCTTT.

The V and J genes are TRBV27 and TRBJ1-4; weak D call: TRBD1 (5 bases). Germline V gives CDR1 MNHEY, CDR2 SMNVEV (reference sequence). V was trimmed by 5 bases and J by 0 bases, leaving 10 bases between them. The CDR3 has 15 amino acids. In DNA form, the CDR3 reads TGTGCCAGCAGTCTGTGGGGGGCAACTAATGAAAAACTGTTTTTT. Residues: CASSLWGATNEKLFF.

The gene calls are TRBV5-4 and TRBJ2-3, with a tentative D call TRBD2 (5 bases). The CDR3 has 17 residues. The V gene's germline CDR1 is SGHNT and CDR2 YYREEE (reference sequence). Trimming pared 4 bases from V and 1 base from J, leaving 19 bases between. The CDR3 sequence: CASSPHGVISGTDTQYF. CDR3 DNA: TGTGCCAGCAGCCCCCACGGGGTAATAAGTGGCACAGATACGCAGTATTTT. Variable domain in full (rest from reference TRBV5-4 and TRBJ2-3): ETGVTQSPTHLIKTRGQQVTLRCSSQSGHNTVSWYQQALGQGPQFIFQYYREEENGRGNFPPRFSGLQFPNYSSELNVNALELDDSALYLCASSPHGVISGTDTQYFGPGTRLTVL.

V gene TRBV29-1 combines with J gene TRBJ2-7; the D gene is possibly TRBD1 (7 bases). CDR1 SQVTM and CDR2 ANQGSEA come from the germline V gene. V lost 5 bases to trimming and J lost 4 bases, with 12 bases between them. CDR3 length: 12 amino acids. As DNA, the CDR3 is TGCAGCGTTAAAGCAGGGGGGTACGAGCAGTACTTC. Amino acid sequence: CSVKAGGYEQYF.

The V gene is TRBV11-2, the J gene TRBJ1-3; D is ambiguous. This CDR3 has 15 amino acids. Per germline, CDR1 SGHAT and CDR2 FQNNGV. The V gene lost 1 base and the J gene lost 1 base, with 8 bases spanning the gap. CDR3 region: CASSLGLLSGNTIYF. The CDR3 DNA reads TGTGCCAGCAGCTTAGGCCTACTATCTGGAAACACCATATATTTT.

The chain combines TRBV5-8 with TRBJ2-3; 7 bases align to TRBD1. The CDR3 has 12 amino acids. V was pared by 5 bases and J by 15 bases, with 12 bases of the junction left unmatched. The V gene's germline CDR1 is SGHTS and CDR2 YDEGEE. CDR3 DNA sequence: TGTGCCAGCAGGCAACCGGGACAGCCCCAATATTTT. This gives the protein CASRQPGQPQYF.

This chain links TRBV5-1 with TRBJ1-1; 11 bases agree with TRBD1. V was pared by 5 bases and J by 4 bases, with 4 bases of the junction left unmatched. The CDR3 is 14 residues long. Germline V CDR1 and CDR2: SGHRS, YFSETQ. This chain's CDR3 is CASRTGTGGTEAFF. The CDR3 DNA reads TGCGCCAGCAGAACCGGGACAGGGGGCACTGAAGCTTTCTTT.

Notes on this clone: The same CDR3 also results from other DNA sequences found in this sample. The chain couples TRBV2 to TRBJ1-5, with unresolved D. Germline CDR1 is SNHLY and CDR2 is FYNNEI. The CDR3 is 11 amino acids. With 6 bases removed from V and 4 bases from J, the gap between germline ends came to 4 bases. The CDR3 spells CASRYNQPQHF. CDR3 DNA sequence: TGTGCCAGCAGATATAATCAGCCCCAGCATTTT.

In this sample, this clone turned up once. J is TRBJ2-7 and V is TRBV6-5; 7 bases are a match to TRBD1. The ends lost 4 bases at V and 2 bases at J; junction bases unmatched: 5. Germline assignment: CDR1 MNHEY and CDR2 SVGAGI. The CDR3 is made up of 14 amino acids. CDR3 coding DNA: TGTGCCAGCAGTTGGACAGGCGGACCCTACGAGCAGTACTTC. This codes for CASSWTGGPYEQYF.

The chain employs TRBV6-6 and TRBJ1-2; TRBD1 matches at 7 bases. Germline V gene data show CDR1 as MNHNY and CDR2 as SVGAGI (reference sequence). Germline trimming cut 5 bases from V and 4 bases from J; bases unmatched to any gene: 4. The length of the CDR3 is 13 residues. CDR3 protein: CASSPQGSYGYTF. DNA for the CDR3: TGTGCCAGCAGTCCACAGGGGTCCTATGGCTACACCTTC.

The J gene is TRBJ1-2, the V gene TRBV2; tentatively, D is TRBD1 (5 bases). The CDR3 loop spans 14 amino acids. Germline V CDR1 and CDR2: SNHLY, FYNNEI. Trimming cost V 2 bases and J 4 bases, with 11 bases left between them. The CDR3, as DNA: TGTGCCAGCAGTGAAATCGGGGGGACCTATGGCTACACCTTC. Translation: CASSEIGGTYGYTF. Full variable domain (remainder filled in from reference TRBV2 and TRBJ1-2): EPEVTQTPSHQVTQMGQEVILRCVPISNHLYFYWYRQILGQKVEFLVSFYNNEISEKSEIFDDQFSVERPDGSNFTLKIRSTKLEDSAMYFCASSEIGGTYGYTFGSGTRLTVV.

V gene TRBV19 combines with J gene TRBJ1-3; D is unclear. Germline loops: CDR1 LNHDA, CDR2 SQIVND (reference sequence). CDR3 length: 14 residues. Trimming pared 4 bases from V and 2 bases from J, leaving 9 bases between. The CDR3 bases are TGTGCCAGTAGTAGCGGGGTTACTGGAAACACCATATATTTT. Its translation: CASSSGVTGNTIYF.

The gene calls are TRBV5-1 and TRBJ1-6, with 10 bases aligning to TRBD1. The CDR3 extends over 15 amino acids. V lost 0 bases to trimming and J lost 6 bases; unmatched junction nucleotides: 0. CDR1 is SGHRS, CDR2 YFSETQ, per germline. This chain's CDR3 is CASSLGQGANSPLHF. The CDR3 region has the DNA TGCGCCAGCAGCTTGGGACAGGGGGCTAATTCACCCCTCCACTTT.